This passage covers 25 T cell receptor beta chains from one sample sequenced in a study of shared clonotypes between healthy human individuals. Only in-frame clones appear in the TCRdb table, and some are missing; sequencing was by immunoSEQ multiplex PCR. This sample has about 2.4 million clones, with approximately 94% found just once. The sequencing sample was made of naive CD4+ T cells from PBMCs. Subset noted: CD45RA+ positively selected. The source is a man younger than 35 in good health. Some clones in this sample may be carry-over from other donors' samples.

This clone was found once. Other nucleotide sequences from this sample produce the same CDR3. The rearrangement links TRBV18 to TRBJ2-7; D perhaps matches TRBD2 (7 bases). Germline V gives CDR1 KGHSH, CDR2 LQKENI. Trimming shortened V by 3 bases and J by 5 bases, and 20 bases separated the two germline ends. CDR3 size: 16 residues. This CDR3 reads CASSPNFGGQRNEQYF. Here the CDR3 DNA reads TGTGCCAGCTCACCGAATTTCGGGGGGCAAAGGAACGAGCAGTACTTC.

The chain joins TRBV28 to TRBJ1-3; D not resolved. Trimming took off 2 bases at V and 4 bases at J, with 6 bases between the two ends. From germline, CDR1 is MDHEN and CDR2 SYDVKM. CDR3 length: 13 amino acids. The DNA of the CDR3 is TGTGCCAGCAGTTTAGTGGCCGGAAACACCATATATTTT. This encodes CASSLVAGNTIYF.

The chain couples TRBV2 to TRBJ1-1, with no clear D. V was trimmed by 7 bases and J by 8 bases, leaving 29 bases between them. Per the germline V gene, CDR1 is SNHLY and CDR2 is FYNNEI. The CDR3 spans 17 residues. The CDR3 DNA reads TGTGCCAGCATTCCCATCGTAGTAGGTGATCAGTCGACGGAAGCTTTCTTT. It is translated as CASIPIVVGDQSTEAFF.

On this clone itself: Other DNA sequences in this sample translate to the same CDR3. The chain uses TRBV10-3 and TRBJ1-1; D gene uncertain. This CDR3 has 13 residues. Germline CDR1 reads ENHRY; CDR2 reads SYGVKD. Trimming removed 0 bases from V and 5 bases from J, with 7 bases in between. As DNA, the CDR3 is TGTGCCATCAGTGAGTCGCGGGGAACTGAAGCTTTCTTT. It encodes CAISESRGTEAFF.

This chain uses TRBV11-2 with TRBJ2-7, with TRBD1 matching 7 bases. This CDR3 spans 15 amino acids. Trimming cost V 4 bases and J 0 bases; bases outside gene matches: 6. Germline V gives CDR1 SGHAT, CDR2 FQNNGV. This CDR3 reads CASSWGQQLSYEQYF. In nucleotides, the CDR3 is TGTGCCAGCAGCTGGGGACAGCAACTCTCCTACGAGCAGTACTTC.

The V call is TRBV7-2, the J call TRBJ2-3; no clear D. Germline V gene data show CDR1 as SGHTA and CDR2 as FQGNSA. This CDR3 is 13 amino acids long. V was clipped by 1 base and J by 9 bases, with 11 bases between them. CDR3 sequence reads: CASSLGLAETQYF. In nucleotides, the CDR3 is TGTGCCAGCAGCTTAGGACTCGCGGAGACGCAGTATTTT.

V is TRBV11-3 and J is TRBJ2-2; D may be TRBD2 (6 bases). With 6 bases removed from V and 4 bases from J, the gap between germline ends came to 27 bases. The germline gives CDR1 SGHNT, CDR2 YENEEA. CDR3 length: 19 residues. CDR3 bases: TGTGCCAGCAGTCTAGGATGGGGTCAGCGGACCGGGGGCACCGGGGAGCTGTTTTTT. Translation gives CASSLGWGQRTGGTGELFF.

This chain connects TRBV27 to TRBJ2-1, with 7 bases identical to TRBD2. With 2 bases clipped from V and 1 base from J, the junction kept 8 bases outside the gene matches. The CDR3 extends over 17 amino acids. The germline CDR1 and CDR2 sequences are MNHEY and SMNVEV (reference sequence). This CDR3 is CASSLGEGVLSYNEQFF. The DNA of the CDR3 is TGTGCCAGCAGTTTAGGGGAGGGAGTCCTTTCCTACAATGAGCAGTTCTTC.

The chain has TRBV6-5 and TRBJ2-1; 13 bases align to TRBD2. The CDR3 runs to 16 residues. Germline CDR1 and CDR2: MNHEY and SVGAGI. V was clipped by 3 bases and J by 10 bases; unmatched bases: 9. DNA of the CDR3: TGTGCCAGCAGTTATAGGACTAGCGGGAGTAAGGGCGAGCAGTTCTTC. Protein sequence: CASSYRTSGSKGEQFF.

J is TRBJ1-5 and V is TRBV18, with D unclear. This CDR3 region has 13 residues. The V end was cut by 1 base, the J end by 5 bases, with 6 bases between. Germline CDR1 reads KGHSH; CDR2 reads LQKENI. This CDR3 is CASSPLGDQPQHF. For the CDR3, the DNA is TGTGCCAGCTCACCACTCGGCGATCAGCCCCAGCATTTT.

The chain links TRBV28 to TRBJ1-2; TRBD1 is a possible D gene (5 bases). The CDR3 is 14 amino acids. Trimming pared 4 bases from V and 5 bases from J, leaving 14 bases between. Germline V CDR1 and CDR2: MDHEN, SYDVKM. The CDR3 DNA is TGTGCCAGCAGTTCTATCAGGGCGGAGTATGGCTACACCTTC. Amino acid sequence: CASSSIRAEYGYTF.

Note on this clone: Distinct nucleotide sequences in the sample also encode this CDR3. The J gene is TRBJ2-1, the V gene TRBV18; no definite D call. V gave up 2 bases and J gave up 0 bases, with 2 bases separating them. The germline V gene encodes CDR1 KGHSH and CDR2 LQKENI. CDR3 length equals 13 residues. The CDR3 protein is CASSPSSYNEQFF. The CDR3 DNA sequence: TGTGCCAGCTCACCAAGCTCCTACAATGAGCAGTTCTTC.

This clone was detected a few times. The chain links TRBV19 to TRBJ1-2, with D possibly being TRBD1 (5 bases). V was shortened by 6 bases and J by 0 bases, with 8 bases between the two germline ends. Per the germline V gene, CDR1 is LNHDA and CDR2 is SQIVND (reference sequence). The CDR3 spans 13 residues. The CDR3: CASRKTANYGYTF. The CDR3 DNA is TGTGCCAGTAGGAAGACAGCTAACTATGGCTACACCTTC.

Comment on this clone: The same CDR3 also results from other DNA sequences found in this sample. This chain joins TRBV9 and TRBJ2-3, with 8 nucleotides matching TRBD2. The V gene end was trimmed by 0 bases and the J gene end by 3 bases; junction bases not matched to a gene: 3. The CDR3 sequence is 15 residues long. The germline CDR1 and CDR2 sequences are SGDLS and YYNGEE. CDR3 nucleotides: TGTGCCAGCAGCGTAGTGGCTAGCGGGACAGATACGCAGTATTTT. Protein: CASSVVASGTDTQYF.

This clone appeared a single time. The CDR3 region is CASSLQGISYEQYF. CDR3 DNA sequence: TGTGCCAGCAGCTTACAGGGAATTTCCTACGAGCAGTACTTC. The chain joins TRBV7-9 to TRBJ2-7; TRBD1 might be the D (5 bases). Germline values: CDR1 SEHNR, CDR2 FQNEAQ (reference sequence). The CDR3 covers 14 residues. V was trimmed by 2 bases and J by 1 base, leaving 9 bases between them.

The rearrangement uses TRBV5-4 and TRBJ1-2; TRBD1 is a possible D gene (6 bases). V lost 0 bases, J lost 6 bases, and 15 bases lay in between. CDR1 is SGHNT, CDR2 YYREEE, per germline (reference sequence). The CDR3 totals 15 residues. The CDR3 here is CASSLGAGGLNGYTF. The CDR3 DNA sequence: TGTGCCAGCAGCTTGGGGGCTGGGGGGCTCAATGGCTACACCTTC.

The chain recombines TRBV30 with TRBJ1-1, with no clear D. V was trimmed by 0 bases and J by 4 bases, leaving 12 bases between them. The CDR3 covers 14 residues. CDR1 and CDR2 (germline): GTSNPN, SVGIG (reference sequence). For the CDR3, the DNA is TGTGCCTGGAGTGTAAATAACTGGGGCACTGAAGCTTTCTTT. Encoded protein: CAWSVNNWGTEAFF. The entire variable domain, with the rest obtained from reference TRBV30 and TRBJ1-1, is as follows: SQTIHQWPATLVQPVGSPLSLECTVEGTSNPNLYWYRQAAGRGLQLLFYSVGIGQISSEVPQNLSASRPQDRQFILSSKKLLLSDSGFYLCAWSVNNWGTEAFFGQGTRLTVV.

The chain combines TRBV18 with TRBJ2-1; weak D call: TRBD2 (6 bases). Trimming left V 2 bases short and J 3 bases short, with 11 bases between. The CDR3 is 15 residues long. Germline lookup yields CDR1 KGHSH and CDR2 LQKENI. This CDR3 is CASSPNSGYYNEQFF. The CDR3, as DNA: TGTGCCAGCTCACCAAATAGCGGTTACTACAATGAGCAGTTCTTC.

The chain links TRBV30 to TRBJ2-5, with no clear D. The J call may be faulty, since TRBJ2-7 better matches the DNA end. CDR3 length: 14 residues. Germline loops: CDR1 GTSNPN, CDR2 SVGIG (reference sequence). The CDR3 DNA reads TGTGCCTGGAGTGTGAAAAGCGTGCTCTACGAGCAGTACTTC. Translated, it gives CAWSVKSVLYEQYF.

DNA for the CDR3: TGTGCCAGCAGCCAAGATTTGGCGGGACAGGGGACAGCTTTCTTT. Its protein product is CASSQDLAGQGTAFF. The gene calls are TRBV4-2 and TRBJ1-1; 10 bases align to TRBD1. CDR1 is LGHNA and CDR2 is YNFKEQ in the germline V gene. This CDR3 has 15 residues. V trimming: 0 bases; J trimming: 10 bases; junction bases outside the gene matches: 8.

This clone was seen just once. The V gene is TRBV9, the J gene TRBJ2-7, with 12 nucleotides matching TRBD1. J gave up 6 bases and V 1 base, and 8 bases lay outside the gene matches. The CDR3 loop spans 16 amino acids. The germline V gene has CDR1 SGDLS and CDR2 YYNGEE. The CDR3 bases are TGTGCCAGCAGCGTACTCCCGGGACAGGGGGCGGGCGAGCAGTACTTC. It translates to CASSVLPGQGAGEQYF.

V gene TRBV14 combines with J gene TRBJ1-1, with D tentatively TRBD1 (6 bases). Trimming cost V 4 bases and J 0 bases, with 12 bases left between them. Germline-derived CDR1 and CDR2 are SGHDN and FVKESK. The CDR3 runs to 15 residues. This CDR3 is CASSLGQNMNTEAFF. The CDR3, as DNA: TGTGCCAGCAGCCTCGGACAGAACATGAACACTGAAGCTTTCTTT.

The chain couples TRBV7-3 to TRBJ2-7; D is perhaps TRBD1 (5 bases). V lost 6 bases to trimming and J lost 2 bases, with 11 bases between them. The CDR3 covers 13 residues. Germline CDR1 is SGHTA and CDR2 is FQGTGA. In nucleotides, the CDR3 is TGTGCCAGCAGTAGTGGGGCTCCCTACGAGCAGTACTTC. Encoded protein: CASSSGAPYEQYF.

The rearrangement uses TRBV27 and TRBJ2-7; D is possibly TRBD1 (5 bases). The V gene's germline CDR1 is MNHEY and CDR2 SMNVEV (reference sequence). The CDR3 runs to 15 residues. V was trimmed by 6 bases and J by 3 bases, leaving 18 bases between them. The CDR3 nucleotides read TGTGCCAGCAGACCGAGGACATTGGGCCACTACGAGCAGTACTTC. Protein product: CASRPRTLGHYEQYF.

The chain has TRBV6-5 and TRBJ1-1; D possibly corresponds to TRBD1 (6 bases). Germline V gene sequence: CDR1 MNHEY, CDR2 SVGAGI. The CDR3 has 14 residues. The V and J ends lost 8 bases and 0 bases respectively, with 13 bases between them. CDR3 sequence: CASSLGGMNTEAFF. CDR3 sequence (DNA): TGTGCCAGCTCCCTAGGGGGTATGAACACTGAAGCTTTCTTT.